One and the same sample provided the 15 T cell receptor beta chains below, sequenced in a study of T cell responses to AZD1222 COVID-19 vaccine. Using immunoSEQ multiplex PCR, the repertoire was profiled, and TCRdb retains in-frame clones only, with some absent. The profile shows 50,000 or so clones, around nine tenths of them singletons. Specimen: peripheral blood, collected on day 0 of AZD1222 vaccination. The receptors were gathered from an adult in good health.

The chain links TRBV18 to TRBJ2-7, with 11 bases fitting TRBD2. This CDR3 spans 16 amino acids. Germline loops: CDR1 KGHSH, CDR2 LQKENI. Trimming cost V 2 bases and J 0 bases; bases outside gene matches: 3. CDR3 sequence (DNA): TGTGCCAGCTCACCAACGCTAGCGGGAGGCTCCTACGAGCAGTACTTC. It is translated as CASSPTLAGGSYEQYF.

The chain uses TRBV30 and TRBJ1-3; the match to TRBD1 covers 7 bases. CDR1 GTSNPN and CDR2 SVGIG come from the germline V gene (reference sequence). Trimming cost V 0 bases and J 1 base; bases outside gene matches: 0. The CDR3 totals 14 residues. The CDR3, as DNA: TGTGCCTGGAGTGTGGGACAGTCTGGAAACACCATATATTTT. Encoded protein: CAWSVGQSGNTIYF.

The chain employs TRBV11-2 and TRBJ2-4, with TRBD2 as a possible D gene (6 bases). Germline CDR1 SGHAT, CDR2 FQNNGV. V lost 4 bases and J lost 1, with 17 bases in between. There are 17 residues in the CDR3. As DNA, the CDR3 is TGTGCCAGCAGCTCAAGGATGGGAGGACACGCCAAAAACATTCAGTACTTC. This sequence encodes CASSSRMGGHAKNIQYF. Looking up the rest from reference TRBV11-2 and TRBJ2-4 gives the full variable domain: EAGVAQSPRYKIIEKRQSVAFWCNPISGHATLYWYQQILGQGPKLLIQFQNNGVVDDSQLPKDRFSAERLKGVDSTLKIQPAKLEDSAVYLCASSSRMGGHAKNIQYFGAGTRLSVL.

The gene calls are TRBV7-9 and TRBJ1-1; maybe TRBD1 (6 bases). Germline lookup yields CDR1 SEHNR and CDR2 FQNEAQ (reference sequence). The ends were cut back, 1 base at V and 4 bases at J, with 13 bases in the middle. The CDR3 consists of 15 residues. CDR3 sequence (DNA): TGTGCCAGCAGCTTAGGAGGGGGTAGGGGCACTGAAGCTTTCTTT. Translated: CASSLGGGRGTEAFF.

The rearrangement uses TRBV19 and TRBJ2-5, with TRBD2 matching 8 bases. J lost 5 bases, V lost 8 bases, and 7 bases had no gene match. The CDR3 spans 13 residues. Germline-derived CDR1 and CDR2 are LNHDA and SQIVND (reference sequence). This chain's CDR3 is CASCPAGVETQYF. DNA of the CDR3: TGTGCCAGTTGTCCAGCGGGAGTTGAGACCCAGTACTTC.

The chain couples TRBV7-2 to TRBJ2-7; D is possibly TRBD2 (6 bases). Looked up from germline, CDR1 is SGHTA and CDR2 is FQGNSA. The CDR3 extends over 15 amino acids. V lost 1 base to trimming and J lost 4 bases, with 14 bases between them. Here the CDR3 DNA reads TGTGCCAGCAGCTTAGGTGTCGGGAGTCAATACGAGCAGTACTTC. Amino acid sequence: CASSLGVGSQYEQYF.

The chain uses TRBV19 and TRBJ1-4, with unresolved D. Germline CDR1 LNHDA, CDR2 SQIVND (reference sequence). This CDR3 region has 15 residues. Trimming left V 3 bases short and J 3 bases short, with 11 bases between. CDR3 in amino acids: CASSIHLGSNEKLFF. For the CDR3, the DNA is TGTGCCAGTAGTATCCACCTGGGTTCTAATGAAAAACTGTTTTTT.

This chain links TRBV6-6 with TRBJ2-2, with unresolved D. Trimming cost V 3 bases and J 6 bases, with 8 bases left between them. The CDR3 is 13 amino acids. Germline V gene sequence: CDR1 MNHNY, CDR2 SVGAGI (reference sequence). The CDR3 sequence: CASSYGYAGELFF. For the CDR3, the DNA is TGTGCCAGCAGTTATGGCTACGCCGGGGAGCTGTTTTTT.

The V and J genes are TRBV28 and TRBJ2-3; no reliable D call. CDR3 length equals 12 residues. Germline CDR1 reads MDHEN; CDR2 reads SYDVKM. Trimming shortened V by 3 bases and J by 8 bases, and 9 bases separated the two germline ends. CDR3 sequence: CASSLRYGTQYF. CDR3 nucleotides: TGTGCCAGCAGTTTGCGGTATGGTACGCAGTATTTT.

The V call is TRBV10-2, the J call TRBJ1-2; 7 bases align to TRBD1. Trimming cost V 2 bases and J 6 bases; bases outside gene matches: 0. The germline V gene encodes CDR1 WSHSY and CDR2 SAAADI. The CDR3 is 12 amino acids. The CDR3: CASSEQGDGYTF. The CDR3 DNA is TGCGCCAGCAGTGAGCAGGGGGATGGCTACACCTTC.

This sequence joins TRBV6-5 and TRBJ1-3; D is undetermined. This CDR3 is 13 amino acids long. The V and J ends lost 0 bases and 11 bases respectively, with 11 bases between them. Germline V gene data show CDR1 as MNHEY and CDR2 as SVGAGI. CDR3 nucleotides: TGTGCCAGCAGTTACTCGGAGAGGTCCCCCATATATTTT. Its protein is CASSYSERSPIYF.

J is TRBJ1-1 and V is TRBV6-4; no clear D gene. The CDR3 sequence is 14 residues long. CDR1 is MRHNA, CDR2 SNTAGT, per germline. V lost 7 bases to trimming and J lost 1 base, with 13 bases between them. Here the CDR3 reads CASKIDTGNTEAFF. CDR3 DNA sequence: TGTGCCAGCAAGATTGACACGGGGAACACTGAAGCTTTCTTT.

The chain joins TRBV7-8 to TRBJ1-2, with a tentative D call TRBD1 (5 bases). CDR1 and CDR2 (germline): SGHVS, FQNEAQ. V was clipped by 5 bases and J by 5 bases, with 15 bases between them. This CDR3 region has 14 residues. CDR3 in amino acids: CASSPRTTTYGYTF. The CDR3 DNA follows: TGTGCCAGCAGCCCCCGGACAACTACTTATGGCTACACCTTC.

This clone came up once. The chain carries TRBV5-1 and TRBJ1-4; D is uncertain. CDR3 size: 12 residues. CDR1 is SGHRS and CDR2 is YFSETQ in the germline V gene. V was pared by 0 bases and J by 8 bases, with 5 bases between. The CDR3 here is CASSLDSEKLFF. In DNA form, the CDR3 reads TGCGCCAGCAGCTTGGATTCCGAAAAACTGTTTTTT.

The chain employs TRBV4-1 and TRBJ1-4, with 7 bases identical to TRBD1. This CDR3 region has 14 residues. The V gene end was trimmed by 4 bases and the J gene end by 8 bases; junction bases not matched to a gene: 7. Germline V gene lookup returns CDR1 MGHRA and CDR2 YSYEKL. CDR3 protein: CASSPGDRAEKLFF. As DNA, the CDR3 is TGCGCCAGCAGCCCAGGAGACAGGGCGGAAAAACTGTTTTTT.